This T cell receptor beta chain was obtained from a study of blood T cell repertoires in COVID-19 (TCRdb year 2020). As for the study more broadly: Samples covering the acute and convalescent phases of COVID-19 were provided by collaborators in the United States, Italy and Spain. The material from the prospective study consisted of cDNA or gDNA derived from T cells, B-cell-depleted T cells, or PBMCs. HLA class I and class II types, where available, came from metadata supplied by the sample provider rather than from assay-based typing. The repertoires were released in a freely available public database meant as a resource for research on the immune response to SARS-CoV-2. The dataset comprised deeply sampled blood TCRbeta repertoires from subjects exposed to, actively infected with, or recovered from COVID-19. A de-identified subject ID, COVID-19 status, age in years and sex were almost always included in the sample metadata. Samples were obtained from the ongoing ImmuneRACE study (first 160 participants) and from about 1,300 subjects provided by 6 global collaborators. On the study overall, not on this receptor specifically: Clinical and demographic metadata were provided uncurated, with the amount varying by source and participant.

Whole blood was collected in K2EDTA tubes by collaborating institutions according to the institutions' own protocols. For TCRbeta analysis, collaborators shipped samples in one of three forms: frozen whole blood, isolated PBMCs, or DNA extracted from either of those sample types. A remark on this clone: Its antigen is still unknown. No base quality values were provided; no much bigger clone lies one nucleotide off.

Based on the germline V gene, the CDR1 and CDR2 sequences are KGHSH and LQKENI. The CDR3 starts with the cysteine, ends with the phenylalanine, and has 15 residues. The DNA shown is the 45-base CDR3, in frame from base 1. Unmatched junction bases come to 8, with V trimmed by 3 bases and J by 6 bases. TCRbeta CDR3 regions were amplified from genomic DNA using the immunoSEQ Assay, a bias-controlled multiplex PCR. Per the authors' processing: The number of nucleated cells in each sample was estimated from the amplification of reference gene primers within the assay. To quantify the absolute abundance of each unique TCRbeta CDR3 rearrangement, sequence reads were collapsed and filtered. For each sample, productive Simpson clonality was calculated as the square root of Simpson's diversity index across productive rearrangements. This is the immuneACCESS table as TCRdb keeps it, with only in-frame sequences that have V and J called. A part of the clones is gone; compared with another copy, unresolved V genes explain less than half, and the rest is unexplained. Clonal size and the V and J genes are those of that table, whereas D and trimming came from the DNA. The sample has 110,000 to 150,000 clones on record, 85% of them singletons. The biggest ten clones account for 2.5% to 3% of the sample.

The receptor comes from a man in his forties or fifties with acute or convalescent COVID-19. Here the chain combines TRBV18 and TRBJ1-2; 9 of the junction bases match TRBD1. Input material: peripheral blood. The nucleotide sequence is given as TGTGCCAGCTCACCGACCTCGGACAGGGGAGATGGCTACACCTTC. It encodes CASSPTSDRGDGYTF.